This note documents a single TCR beta chain sequence. The antigen remains undetermined. TCRdb's table, derived via immunoSEQ multiplex PCR, lists solely in-frame clones and lacks some. The repertoire holds some 2,100,000 clones, with 90% to 95% as singletons. With V trimmed by 4 bases and J by 5 bases, 16 bases remained unmatched. CDR1 is SGHRS and CDR2 is YFSETQ in the germline V gene. The CDR3 consists of 18 residues. These data belong to a study of shared clonotypes between healthy human individuals. Study overall: Three plates each covered CD4 naive and memory; CD8 naive two, CD8 memory one.

Study-wide findings and caveats: Naive subsets tended to show greater estimated richness than memory subsets. Donor clonotype sharing was expected to depend on sequencing depth.

CD45RO-negative, CCR7-positively selected cells formed the naive CD8 fraction, excluding terminally differentiated effector memory CD45RA+ cells. HIV-negative, healthy adults without recent acute infections or vaccinations were the donors. The specimen sequenced was naive CD8+ T cells from PBMCs. The receptor's source is a young man in good health. Some clones in this sample may be carry-over from other donors' samples. This sequence joins TRBV5-1 and TRBJ2-1; 9 bases are a match to TRBD2. CDR3 DNA sequence: TGCGCCAGCAGCCTTACATCACCAGCGGGAGGACCCCACAATGAGCAGTTCTTC. The encoded protein is CASSLTSPAGGPHNEQFF.